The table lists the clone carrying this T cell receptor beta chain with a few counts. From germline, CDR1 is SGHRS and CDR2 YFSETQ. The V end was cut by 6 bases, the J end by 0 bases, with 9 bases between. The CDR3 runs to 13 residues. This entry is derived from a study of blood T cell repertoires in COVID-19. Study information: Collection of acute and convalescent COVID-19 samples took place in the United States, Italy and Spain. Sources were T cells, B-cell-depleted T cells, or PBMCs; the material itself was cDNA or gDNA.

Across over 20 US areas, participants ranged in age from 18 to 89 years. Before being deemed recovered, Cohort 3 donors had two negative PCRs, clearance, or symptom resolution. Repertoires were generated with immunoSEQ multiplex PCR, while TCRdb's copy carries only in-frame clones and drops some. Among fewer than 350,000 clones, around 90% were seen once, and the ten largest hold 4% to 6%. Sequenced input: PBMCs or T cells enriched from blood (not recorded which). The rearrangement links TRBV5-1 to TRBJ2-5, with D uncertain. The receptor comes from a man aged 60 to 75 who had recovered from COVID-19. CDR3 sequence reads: CASKRSNQETQYF. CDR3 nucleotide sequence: TGCGCCAGCAAACGGAGCAACCAAGAGACCCAGTACTTC.